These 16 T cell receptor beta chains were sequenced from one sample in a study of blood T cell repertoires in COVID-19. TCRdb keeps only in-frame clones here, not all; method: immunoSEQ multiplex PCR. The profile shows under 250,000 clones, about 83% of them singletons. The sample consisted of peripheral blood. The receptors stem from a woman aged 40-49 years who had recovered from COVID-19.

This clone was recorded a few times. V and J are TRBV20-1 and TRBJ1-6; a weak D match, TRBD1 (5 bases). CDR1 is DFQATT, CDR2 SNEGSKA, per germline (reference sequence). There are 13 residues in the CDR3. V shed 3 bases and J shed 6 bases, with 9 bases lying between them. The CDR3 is CSASQGGNSPLHF. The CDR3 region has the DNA TGCAGTGCTAGTCAGGGCGGTAATTCACCCCTCCACTTT.

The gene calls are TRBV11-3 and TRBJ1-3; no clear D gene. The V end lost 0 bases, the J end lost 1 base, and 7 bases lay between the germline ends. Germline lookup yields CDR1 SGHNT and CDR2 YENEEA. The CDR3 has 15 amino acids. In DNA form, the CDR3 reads TGTGCCAGCAGCTTAGATCTCGGTTCTGGAAACACCATATATTTT. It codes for CASSLDLGSGNTIYF.

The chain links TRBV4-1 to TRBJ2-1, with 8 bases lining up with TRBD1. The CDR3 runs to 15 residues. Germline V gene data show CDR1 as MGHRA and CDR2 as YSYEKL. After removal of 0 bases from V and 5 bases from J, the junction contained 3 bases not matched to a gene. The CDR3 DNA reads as TGCGCCAGCAGCCAAGACTGGACAGGGAACAATGAGCAGTTCTTC. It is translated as CASSQDWTGNNEQFF.

The CDR3 DNA sequence: TGTGCCTGGAGTTCCAGGGGGCGAGATACGCAGTATTTT. Its protein is CAWSSRGRDTQYF. The chain employs TRBV30 and TRBJ2-3, with 8 bases fitting TRBD1. The V segment lost 2 bases and the J segment 5 bases; nucleotides outside the gene matches: 3. Germline V CDR1 and CDR2: GTSNPN, SVGIG (reference sequence). This CDR3 has 13 amino acids.

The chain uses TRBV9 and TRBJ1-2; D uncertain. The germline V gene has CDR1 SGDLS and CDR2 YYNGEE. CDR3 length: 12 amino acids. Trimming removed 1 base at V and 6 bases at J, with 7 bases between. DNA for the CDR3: TGTGCCAGCAGCGTAATGAGGGATGGCTACACCTTC. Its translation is CASSVMRDGYTF.

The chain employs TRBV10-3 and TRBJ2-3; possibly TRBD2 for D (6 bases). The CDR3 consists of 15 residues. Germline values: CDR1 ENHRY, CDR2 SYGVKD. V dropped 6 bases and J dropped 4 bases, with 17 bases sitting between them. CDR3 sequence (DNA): TGTGCCATCAGCGAGCGGGCCCAAGGGGCAGATACGCAGTATTTT. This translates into CAISERAQGADTQYF.

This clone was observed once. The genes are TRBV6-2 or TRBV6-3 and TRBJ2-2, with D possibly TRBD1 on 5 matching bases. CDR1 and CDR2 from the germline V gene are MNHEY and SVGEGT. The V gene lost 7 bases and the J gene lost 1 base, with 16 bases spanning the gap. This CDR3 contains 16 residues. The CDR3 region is CASTPPGQGNTGELFF. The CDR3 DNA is TGTGCCAGCACCCCCCCTGGTCAGGGGAACACCGGGGAGCTGTTTTTT.

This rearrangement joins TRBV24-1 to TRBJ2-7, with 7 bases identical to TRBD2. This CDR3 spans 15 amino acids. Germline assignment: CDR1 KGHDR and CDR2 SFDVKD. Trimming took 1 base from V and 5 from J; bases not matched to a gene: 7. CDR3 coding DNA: TGTGCCACCAGTGATTTCGGCCAGGGAGGGAACGAGCAGTACTTC. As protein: CATSDFGQGGNEQYF.

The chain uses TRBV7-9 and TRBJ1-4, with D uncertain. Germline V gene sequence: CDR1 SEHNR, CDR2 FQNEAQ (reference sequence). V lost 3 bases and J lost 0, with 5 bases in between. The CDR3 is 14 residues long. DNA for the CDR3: TGTGCCAGCAGCTTTCTAGCAACTAATGAAAAACTGTTTTTT. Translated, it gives CASSFLATNEKLFF.

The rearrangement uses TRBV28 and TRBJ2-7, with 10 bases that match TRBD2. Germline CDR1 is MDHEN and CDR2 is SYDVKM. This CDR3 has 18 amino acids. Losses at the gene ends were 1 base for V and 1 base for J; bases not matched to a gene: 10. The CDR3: CASSLYPPTSGVSYEQYF. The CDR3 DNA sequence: TGTGCCAGCAGTTTATATCCCCCTACTAGCGGGGTTTCCTACGAGCAGTACTTC.

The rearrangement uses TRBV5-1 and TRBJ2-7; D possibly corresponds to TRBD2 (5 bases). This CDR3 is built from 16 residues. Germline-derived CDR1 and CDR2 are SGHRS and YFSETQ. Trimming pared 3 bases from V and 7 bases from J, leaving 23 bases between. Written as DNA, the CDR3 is TGCGCCAGCAGCTCCCTCCGGCGGGCTGAAACGGGGGAGCAGTACTTC. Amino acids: CASSSLRRAETGEQYF. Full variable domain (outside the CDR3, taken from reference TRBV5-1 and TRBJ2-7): KAGVTQTPRYLIKTRGQQVTLSCSPISGHRSVSWYQQTPGQGLQFLFEYFSETQRNKGNFPGRFSGRQFSNSRSEMNVSTLELGDSALYLCASSSLRRAETGEQYFGPGTRLTVT.

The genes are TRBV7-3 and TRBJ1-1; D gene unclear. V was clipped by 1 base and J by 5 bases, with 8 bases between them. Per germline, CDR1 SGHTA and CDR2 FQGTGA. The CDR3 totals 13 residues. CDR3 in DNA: TGTGCCAGCAGCTTAAATAGCGGGACTGAAGCTTTCTTT. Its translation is CASSLNSGTEAFF. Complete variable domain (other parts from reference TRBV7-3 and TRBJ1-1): GAGVSQTPSNKVTEKGKYVELRCDPISGHTALYWYRQSLGQGPEFLIYFQGTGAADDSGLPNDRFFAVRPEGSVSTLKIQRTERGDSAVYLCASSLNSGTEAFFGQGTRLTVV.

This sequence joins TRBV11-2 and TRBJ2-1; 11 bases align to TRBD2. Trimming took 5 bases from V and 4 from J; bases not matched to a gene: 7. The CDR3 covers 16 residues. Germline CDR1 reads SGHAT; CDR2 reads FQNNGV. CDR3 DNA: TGTGCCAGCAGCACGACTAGCGGGGCCTTTTACAATGAGCAGTTCTTC. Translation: CASSTTSGAFYNEQFF.

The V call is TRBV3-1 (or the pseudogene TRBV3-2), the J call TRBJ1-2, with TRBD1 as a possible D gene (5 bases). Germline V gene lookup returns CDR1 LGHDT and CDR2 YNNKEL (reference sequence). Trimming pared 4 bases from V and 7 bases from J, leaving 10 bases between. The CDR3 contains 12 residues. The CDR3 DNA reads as TGTGCCAGCAGCCTGGGGGGTTTTGGCTACACCTTC. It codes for CASSLGGFGYTF.

CDR3 amino acids: CASSLYRQGDHSYNSPLHF. CDR3 coding DNA: TGTGCCAGCAGTTTATACCGACAGGGGGACCACTCCTATAATTCACCCCTCCACTTT. The gene calls are TRBV27 and TRBJ1-6; TRBD1 matches at 9 bases. Germline V gene lookup returns CDR1 MNHEY and CDR2 SMNVEV (reference sequence). Trimming took 1 base from V and 0 from J; bases not matched to a gene: 7. CDR3 length equals 19 residues.

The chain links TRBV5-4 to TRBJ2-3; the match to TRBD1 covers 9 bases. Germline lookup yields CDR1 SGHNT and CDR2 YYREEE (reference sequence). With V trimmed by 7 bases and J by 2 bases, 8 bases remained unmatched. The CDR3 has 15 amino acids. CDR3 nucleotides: TGTGCCAGCGCCGCTTACAGGGGGCTCACAGATACGCAGTATTTT. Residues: CASAAYRGLTDTQYF.